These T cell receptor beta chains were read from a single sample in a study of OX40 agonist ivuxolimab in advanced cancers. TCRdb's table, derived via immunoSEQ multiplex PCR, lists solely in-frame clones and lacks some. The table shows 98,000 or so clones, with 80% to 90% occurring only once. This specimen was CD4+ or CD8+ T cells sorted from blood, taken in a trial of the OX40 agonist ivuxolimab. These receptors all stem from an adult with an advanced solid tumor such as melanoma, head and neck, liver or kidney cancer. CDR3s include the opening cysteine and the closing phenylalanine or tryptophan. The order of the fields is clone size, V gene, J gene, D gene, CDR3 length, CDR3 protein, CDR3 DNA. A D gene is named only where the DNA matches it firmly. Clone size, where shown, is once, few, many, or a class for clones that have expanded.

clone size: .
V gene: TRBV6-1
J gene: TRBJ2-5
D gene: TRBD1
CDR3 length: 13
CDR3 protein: CANRQGAAETQYF
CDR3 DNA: TGTGCCAACAGACAGGGGGCGGCGGAGACCCAGTACTTC

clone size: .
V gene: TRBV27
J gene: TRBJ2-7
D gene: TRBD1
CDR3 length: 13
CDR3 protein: CASGRDRGYEQYF
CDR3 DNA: TGTGCCAGCGGCCGGGACAGGGGTTACGAGCAGTACTTC

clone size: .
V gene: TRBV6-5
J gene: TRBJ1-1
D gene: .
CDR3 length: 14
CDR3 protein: CASSYSSTNTEAFF
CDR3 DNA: TGTGCCAGCAGTTACTCCAGCACGAACACTGAAGCTTTCTTT

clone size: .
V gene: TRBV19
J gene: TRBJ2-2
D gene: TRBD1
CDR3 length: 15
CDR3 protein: CASRTGTGGSGELFF
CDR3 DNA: TGTGCCAGTAGAACCGGGACAGGGGGATCCGGGGAGCTGTTTTTT

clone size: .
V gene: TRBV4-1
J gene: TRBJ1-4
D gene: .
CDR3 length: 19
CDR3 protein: CASSQDQLSATGPNEKLFF
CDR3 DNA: TGCGCCAGCAGCCAAGATCAGTTAAGCGCGACGGGACCTAATGAAAAACTGTTTTTT

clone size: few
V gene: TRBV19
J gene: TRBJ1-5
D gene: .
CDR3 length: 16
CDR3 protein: CASSPLGTPSNQPQHF
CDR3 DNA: TGTGCCAGTAGTCCCCTCGGGACGCCCAGCAATCAGCCCCAGCATTTT

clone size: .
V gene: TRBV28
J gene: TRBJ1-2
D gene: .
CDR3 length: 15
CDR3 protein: CASSFTTGISYGYTF
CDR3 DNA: TGTGCCAGCAGTTTCACTACAGGGATAAGCTATGGCTACACCTTC

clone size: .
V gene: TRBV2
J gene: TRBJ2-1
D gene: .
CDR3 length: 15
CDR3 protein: CASKMEGPPYNEQFF
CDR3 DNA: TGTGCCAGCAAGATGGAGGGACCCCCCTACAATGAGCAGTTCTTC

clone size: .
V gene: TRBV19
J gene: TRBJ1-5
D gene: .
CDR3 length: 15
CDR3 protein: CASSIGGGSNQPQHF
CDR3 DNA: TGTGCCAGTAGTATCGGTGGGGGTAGCAATCAGCCCCAGCATTTT

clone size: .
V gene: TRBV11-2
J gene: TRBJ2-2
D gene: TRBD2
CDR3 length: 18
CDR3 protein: CASSSTGTSGSHTGELFF
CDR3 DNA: TGTGCCAGCAGCTCCACGGGGACTAGCGGGAGTCACACCGGGGAGCTGTTTTTT

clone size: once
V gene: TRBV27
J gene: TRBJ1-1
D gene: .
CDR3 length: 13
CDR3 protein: CASSFWTNTEAFF
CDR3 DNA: TGTGCCAGCAGTTTTTGGACGAACACTGAAGCTTTCTTT

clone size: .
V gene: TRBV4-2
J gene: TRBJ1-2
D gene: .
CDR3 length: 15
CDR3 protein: CASSLIGPADYGYTF
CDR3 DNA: TGTGCCAGCAGCCTCATCGGGCCCGCGGACTATGGCTACACCTTC

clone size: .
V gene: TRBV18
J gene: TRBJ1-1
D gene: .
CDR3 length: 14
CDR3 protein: CASSPTQGRTEAFF
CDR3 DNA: TGTGCCAGCTCACCGACACAGGGTCGGACTGAAGCTTTCTTT

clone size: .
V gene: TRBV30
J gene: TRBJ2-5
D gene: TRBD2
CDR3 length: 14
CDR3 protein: CAWRTAGGGETQYF
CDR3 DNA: TGTGCCTGGAGGACCGCGGGAGGGGGGGAGACCCAGTACTTC

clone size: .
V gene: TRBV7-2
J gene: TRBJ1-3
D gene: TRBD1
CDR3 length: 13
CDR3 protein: CASSTGAGNTIYF
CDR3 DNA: TGTGCCAGCAGTACAGGGGCTGGAAACACCATATATTTT

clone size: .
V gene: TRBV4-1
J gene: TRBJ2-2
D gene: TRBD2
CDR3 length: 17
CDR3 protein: CASSRGLAGVHAGELFF
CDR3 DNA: TGCGCCAGCAGCCGAGGACTAGCGGGAGTACATGCCGGGGAGCTGTTTTTT

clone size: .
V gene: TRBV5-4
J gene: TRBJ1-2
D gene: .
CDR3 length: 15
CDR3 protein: CASSSAGSPVSGYTF
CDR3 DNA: TGTGCCAGCAGCTCAGCCGGGAGCCCGGTTAGTGGCTACACCTTC

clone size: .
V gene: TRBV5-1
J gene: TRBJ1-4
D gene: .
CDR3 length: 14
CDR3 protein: CASSLWKGSEKLFF
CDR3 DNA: TGCGCCAGCAGCTTGTGGAAGGGCAGTGAAAAACTGTTTTTT

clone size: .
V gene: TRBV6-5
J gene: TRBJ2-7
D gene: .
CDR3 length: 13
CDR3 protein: CASSSLGGREQYF
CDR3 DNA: TGTGCCAGCAGCTCCCTAGGGGGGCGAGAGCAGTACTTC

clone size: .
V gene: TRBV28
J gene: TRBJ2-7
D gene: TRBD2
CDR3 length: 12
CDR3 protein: CACRGSRYEQYF
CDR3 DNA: TGTGCCTGCCGCGGGAGTAGGTACGAGCAGTACTTC

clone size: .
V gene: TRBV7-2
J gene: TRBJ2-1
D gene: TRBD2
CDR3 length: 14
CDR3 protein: CASSSPGLAPQGFF
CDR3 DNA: TGTGCCAGCAGCTCGCCGGGACTAGCGCCCCAGGGGTTCTTC

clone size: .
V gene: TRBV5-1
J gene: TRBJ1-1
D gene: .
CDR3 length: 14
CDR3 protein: CASSLEPEGTEAFF
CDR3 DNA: TGCGCCAGCAGCTTGGAACCGGAGGGGACTGAAGCTTTCTTT

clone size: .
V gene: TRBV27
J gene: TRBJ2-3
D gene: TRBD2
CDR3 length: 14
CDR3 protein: CASSFSGNTDTQYF
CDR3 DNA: TGTGCCAGCAGTTTCAGCGGGAACACAGATACGCAGTATTTT

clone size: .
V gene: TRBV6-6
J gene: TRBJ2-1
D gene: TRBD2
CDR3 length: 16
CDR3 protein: CASTSFAAGAIGEQFF
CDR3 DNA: TGTGCCAGCACGTCATTTGCAGCGGGAGCTATAGGTGAGCAGTTCTTC

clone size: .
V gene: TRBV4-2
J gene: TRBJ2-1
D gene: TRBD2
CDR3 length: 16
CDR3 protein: CASSQGGRREGNEQFF
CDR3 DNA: TGTGCCAGCAGCCAAGGGGGGCGGCGGGAGGGTAATGAGCAGTTCTTC

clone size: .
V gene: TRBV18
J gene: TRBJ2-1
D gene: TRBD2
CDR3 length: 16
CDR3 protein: CASSPPLAGAYNEQFF
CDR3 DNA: TGTGCCAGCTCACCCCCACTAGCGGGAGCCTACAATGAGCAGTTCTTC

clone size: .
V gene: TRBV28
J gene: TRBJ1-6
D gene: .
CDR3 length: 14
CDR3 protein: CASSQGPKGSPLHF
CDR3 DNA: TGTGCCAGCAGTCAAGGGCCTAAAGGTTCACCCCTCCACTTT

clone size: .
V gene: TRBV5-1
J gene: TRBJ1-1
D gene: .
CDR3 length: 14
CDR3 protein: CASSLLQGGPEAFF
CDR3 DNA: TGCGCCAGCAGCTTGTTGCAGGGAGGACCTGAAGCTTTCTTT

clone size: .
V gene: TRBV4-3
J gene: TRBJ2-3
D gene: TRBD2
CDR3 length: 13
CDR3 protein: CASSQEAGGTQYF
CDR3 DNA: TGCGCCAGCAGCCAAGAGGCGGGAGGCACGCAGTATTTT

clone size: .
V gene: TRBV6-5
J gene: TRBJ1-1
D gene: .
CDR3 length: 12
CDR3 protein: CASRAQETEAFF
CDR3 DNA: TGTGCCAGCAGGGCCCAGGAGACTGAAGCTTTCTTT